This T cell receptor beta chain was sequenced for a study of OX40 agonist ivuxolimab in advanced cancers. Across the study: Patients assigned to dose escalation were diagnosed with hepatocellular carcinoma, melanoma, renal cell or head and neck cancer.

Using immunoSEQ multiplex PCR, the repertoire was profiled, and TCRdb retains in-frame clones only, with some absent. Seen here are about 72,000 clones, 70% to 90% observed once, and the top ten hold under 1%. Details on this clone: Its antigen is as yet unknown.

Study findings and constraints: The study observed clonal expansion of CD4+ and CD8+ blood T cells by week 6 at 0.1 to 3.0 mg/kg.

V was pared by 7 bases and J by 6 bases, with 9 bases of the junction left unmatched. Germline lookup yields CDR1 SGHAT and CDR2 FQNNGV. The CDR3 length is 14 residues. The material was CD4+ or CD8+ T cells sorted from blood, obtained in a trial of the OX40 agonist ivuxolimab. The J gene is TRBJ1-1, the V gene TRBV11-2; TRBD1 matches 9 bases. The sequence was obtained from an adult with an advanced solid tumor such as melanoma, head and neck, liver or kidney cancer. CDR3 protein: CASTSGDRVAEAFF. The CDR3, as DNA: TGTGCCAGCACTTCGGGGGACAGGGTGGCTGAAGCTTTCTTT.